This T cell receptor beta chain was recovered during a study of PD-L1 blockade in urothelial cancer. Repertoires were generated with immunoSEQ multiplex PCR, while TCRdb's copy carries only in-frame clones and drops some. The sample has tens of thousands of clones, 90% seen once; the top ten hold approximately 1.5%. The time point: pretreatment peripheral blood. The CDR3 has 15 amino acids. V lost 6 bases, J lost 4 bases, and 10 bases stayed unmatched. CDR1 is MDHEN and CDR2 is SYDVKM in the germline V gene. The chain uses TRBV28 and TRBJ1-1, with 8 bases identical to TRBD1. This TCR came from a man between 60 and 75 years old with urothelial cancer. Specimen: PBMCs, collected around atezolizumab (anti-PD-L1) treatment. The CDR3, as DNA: TGTGCCAGCAGCCGGACAGGGTTTTCGGCCACTGAAGCTTTCTTT. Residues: CASSRTGFSATEAFF.